This entry lists 18 T cell receptor beta chains sequenced from one sample in a study of Ad26.COV2.S vaccination and SARS-CoV-2 variants. Profiled with immunoSEQ multiplex PCR; TCRdb holds only in-frame clones, not every one. Here the sample spans around 240,000 clones, around nine tenths being singletons. The treatment: roughly 19 received Ad26.COV2.S at low or high dose, single or two shots; about 5 received placebo; per-sample allocation not given. Specimens were obtained on day 63 following the first vaccine or placebo injection. The sample consisted of peripheral blood, taken in a trial of Ad26.COV2.S vaccine versus placebo. These TCRs come from a person between 18 and 59 years old who received the Ad26.COV2.S COVID-19 vaccine or a placebo.

This sequence joins TRBV5-5 and TRBJ1-1; D not resolved. The CDR3 loop spans 15 amino acids. Per germline, CDR1 SGHKS and CDR2 YYEKEE (reference sequence). CDR3 protein: CPAPGHAFMNTEAFF. DNA for the CDR3: TGTCCCGCCCCGGGCCACGCATTCATGAACACTGAAGCTTTCTTT.

V is TRBV5-1 and J is TRBJ2-3; TRBD1 aligns across 9 bases. The junction had 3 bases not matched to a gene; V was cut back by 4 bases and J by 0 bases. CDR1 SGHRS and CDR2 YFSETQ come from the germline V gene. The CDR3 spans 15 residues. The DNA of the CDR3 is TGCGCCAGCAGCCCACAGGGGGCTAGCACAGATACGCAGTATTTT. It codes for CASSPQGASTDTQYF.

The rearrangement links TRBV7-2 to TRBJ2-3, with 13 nucleotides matching TRBD2. The V and J ends lost 0 bases and 1 base, in that order; junction bases with no gene match: 7. Germline CDR1 SGHTA, CDR2 FQGNSA. The CDR3 covers 19 residues. CDR3 sequence reads: CASSLAGTSGTPGTDTQYF. The CDR3 DNA follows: TGTGCCAGCAGCTTAGCCGGGACTAGCGGGACACCCGGCACAGATACGCAGTATTTT. Using reference TRBV7-2 and TRBJ2-3 for the parts outside the CDR3, the full variable domain is GAGVSQSPSNKVTEKGKDVELRCDPISGHTALYWYRQSLGQGLEFLIYFQGNSAPDKSGLPSDRFSAERTGGSVSTLTIQRTQQEDSAVYLCASSLAGTSGTPGTDTQYFGPGTRLTVL.

This CDR3 reads CASSGGLAGVDTQYF. The CDR3 region has the DNA TGTGCCAGCAGCGGGGGACTAGCGGGAGTGGATACGCAGTATTTT. The chain has TRBV9 and TRBJ2-3, with 14 bases aligning to TRBD2. V trimming: 3 bases; J trimming: 6 bases; junction bases outside the gene matches: 3. CDR3 length: 15 residues. Germline CDR1 and CDR2: SGDLS and YYNGEE.

The rearrangement links TRBV29-1 to TRBJ1-3; D ambiguous. V lost 7 bases and J 1 base, leaving 11 bases between the germline ends. Looked up from germline, CDR1 is SQVTM and CDR2 is ANQGSEA. The CDR3 has 13 residues. Here the CDR3 reads CSGMSGSGNTIYF. CDR3 sequence (DNA): TGCAGCGGGATGTCAGGATCTGGAAACACCATATATTTT.

This chain joins TRBV6-2 or TRBV6-3 and TRBJ1-2, with 9 bases matching TRBD1. CDR3 length: 15 residues. Germline V gene sequence: CDR1 MNHEY, CDR2 SVGEGT. With 6 bases clipped from V and 1 base from J, the junction kept 6 bases outside the gene matches. CDR3 protein: CASSRRQGDNYGYTF. In DNA form, the CDR3 reads TGTGCCAGCAGCCGTCGACAGGGGGATAACTATGGCTACACCTTC.

This sequence joins TRBV5-1 and TRBJ1-2; D remains unclear. The CDR3 covers 14 residues. With 4 bases removed from V and 1 base from J, the gap between germline ends came to 11 bases. Germline V gives CDR1 SGHRS, CDR2 YFSETQ. CDR3 region: CASSPAGGNYGYTF. The CDR3, as DNA: TGCGCCAGCAGCCCGGCGGGCGGTAACTATGGCTACACCTTC.

The chain is built from TRBV6-5 and TRBJ2-1, with TRBD2 as a possible D gene (5 bases). This CDR3 comprises 14 residues. Germline assignment: CDR1 MNHEY and CDR2 SVGAGI. Trimming took 8 bases from V and 0 from J, leaving 11 bases between them. The CDR3 DNA is TGTGCCAGCGGACTGGAGAGCTCCTACAATGAGCAGTTCTTC. Translation gives CASGLESSYNEQFF.

This chain connects TRBV6-7 to TRBJ2-3; weak D call: TRBD2 (5 bases). TRBV6-7 qualifies as an ORF whose function is uncertain. This CDR3 has 17 amino acids. V was trimmed by 6 bases and J by 2 bases, leaving 21 bases between them. The CDR3 nucleotides read TGTGCCAGCAGACGACGATGCGGACTGAGTTCCACAGATACGCAGTATTTT. This encodes CASRRRCGLSSTDTQYF.

In DNA, the CDR3 is TGTGCCACCAGCAGAGATCCCGGGGAGCTGTTTTTT. It encodes CATSRDPGELFF. The V gene is TRBV15, the J gene TRBJ2-2; no definite D call. V gave up 0 bases and J gave up 6 bases, with 2 bases separating them. The CDR3 loop spans 12 amino acids. The germline V gene encodes CDR1 LNHNV and CDR2 YYDKDF (reference sequence). Using reference TRBV15 and TRBJ2-2 for the parts outside the CDR3, the full variable domain is DAMVIQNPRYQVTQFGKPVTLSCSQTLNHNVMYWYQQKSSQAPKLLFHYYDKDFNNEADTPDNFQSRRPNTSFCFLDIRSPGLGDTAMYLCATSRDPGELFFGEGSRLTVL.

The genes are TRBV5-1 and TRBJ1-6; no clear D. V shed 2 bases and J shed 7 bases, with 10 bases lying between them. The CDR3 spans 14 residues. In germline, CDR1 is SGHRS, CDR2 YFSETQ. The CDR3 bases are TGCGCCAGCAGCTTAGACACGAACAATTCACCCCTCCACTTT. Protein product: CASSLDTNNSPLHF.

The chain couples TRBV7-9 to TRBJ2-5; D uncertain. The V end lost 2 bases, the J end lost 2 bases, and 6 bases lay between the germline ends. Germline assignment: CDR1 SEHNR and CDR2 FQNEAQ (reference sequence). The CDR3 is made up of 13 amino acids. DNA of the CDR3: TGTGCCAGCAGCTTAAGGTTTCAAGAGACCCAGTACTTC. It specifies CASSLRFQETQYF.

This clone was picked up a small number of times. V is TRBV5-8 and J is TRBJ1-6; unclear D gene. Germline V gene sequence: CDR1 SGHTS, CDR2 YDEGEE. V lost 6 bases, J lost 4 bases, and 11 bases lay in between. The CDR3 runs 14 residues. The CDR3 nucleotides read TGTGCCAGCACTGAGGGAGGTTATAATTCACCCCTCCACTTT. Protein product: CASTEGGYNSPLHF.

The rearrangement links TRBV5-4 to TRBJ2-7, with D possibly being TRBD2 (7 bases). From germline, CDR1 is SGHNT and CDR2 YYREEE (reference sequence). The CDR3 totals 14 residues. The V and J ends lost 7 bases and 6 bases respectively, with 20 bases between them. The CDR3 loop is CASGLRGAPGEQYF. In nucleotides, the CDR3 is TGTGCCAGCGGGCTCCGGGGGGCGCCTGGCGAGCAGTACTTC.

V usage is TRBV19 and J usage is TRBJ2-1; 8 bases align to TRBD2. CDR3 size: 14 residues. Germline V CDR1 and CDR2: LNHDA, SQIVND (reference sequence). Losses at the gene ends were 7 bases for V and 2 bases for J; bases not matched to a gene: 4. As DNA, the CDR3 is TGTGCCAGTAATCGGGGGGGGCCCTACAATGAGCAGTTCTTC. Its translation: CASNRGGPYNEQFF. The full variable domain, its missing parts supplied by reference TRBV19 and TRBJ2-1, is DGGITQSPKYLFRKEGQNVTLSCEQNLNHDAMYWYRQDPGQGLRLIYYSQIVNDFQKGDIAEGYSVSREKKESFPLTVTSAQKNPTAFYLCASNRGGPYNEQFFGPGTRLTVL.

The V gene is TRBV5-6, the J gene TRBJ2-5; D is unresolved. The V and J ends lost 4 bases and 3 bases respectively, with 10 bases between them. Germline CDR1 SGHDT, CDR2 YYEEEE. The CDR3 length is 13 residues. CDR3 in amino acids: CASSPQSKETQYF. The CDR3 coding sequence is TGTGCCAGCAGCCCGCAGTCCAAAGAGACCCAGTACTTC.

V usage is TRBV30 and J usage is TRBJ2-7, with TRBD1 matching 9 bases. The CDR3 loop spans 13 amino acids. Germline CDR1 GTSNPN, CDR2 SVGIG (reference sequence). V dropped 3 bases and J dropped 2; count of bases not matched to a gene: 2. The CDR3 region has the DNA TGTGCCTGGAGACAGGGGGCTCCCTACGAGCAGTACTTC. It translates to CAWRQGAPYEQYF.

The genes are TRBV2 and TRBJ1-6, with a weak D call TRBD1 (6 bases). Germline CDR1 SNHLY, CDR2 FYNNEI. The CDR3 is 13 residues long. V shed 5 bases and J shed 8 bases, with 10 bases lying between them. The CDR3 region has the DNA TGTGCCAGCAGTCCCGAGGGGGATTCACCCCTCCACTTT. Protein product: CASSPEGDSPLHF. The full variable domain, in which reference TRBV2 and TRBJ1-6 provide the parts outside the CDR3, is EPEVTQTPSHQVTQMGQEVILRCVPISNHLYFYWYRQILGQKVEFLVSFYNNEISEKSEIFDDQFSVERPDGSNFTLKIRSTKLEDSAMYFCASSPEGDSPLHFGNGTRLTVT.